One sample yielded the 31 T cell receptor beta chains listed below, sequenced in a study of cytomegalovirus exposure and HLA in healthy donors (dated by TCRdb to 2017 to 2019). Receptors were amplified or captured by the immunoSEQ multiplex PCR assay. The multiplex PCR relied on a mix of 60 forward primers for TCR Vbeta segments and 13 reverse primers for TCR Jbeta segments. Entries here come from immuneACCESS through TCRdb and include only in-frame sequences with V and J called. Some clones fail to appear in such tables; in the studies checked, an unresolved V gene covers under half of the shortfall, and the cause of the remainder is unknown. This sample has about 200,000 clones in its table, and about 79% of those were observed once. 0.098% of the sample comes from the top ten. The sample consisted of PBMCs. Receptor source: a boy aged 2 to 10 in good health and CMV-seronegative.

The rearrangement links TRBV5-6 to TRBJ2-1, with 8 bases fitting TRBD2. The CDR3 runs to 14 residues. V gave up 2 bases and J gave up 4 bases; unmatched junction bases: 2. Germline V lookup: CDR1 SGHDT, CDR2 YYEEEE. The CDR3 bases are TGTGCCAGCAGCTTCACTAGCGGTTACAATGAGCAGTTCTTC. Residues: CASSFTSGYNEQFF.

The J gene is TRBJ1-4, the V gene TRBV5-8, with D tentatively TRBD1 (6 bases). The germline V and J ends were trimmed by 3 bases and 3 bases, with 15 bases remaining between them. The CDR3 is 16 residues long. Per germline, CDR1 SGHTS and CDR2 YDEGEE. Here the CDR3 reads CASSSYQGSPNEKLFF. CDR3 in DNA: TGTGCCAGCAGCTCTTATCAGGGGTCCCCTAATGAAAAACTGTTTTTT.

The chain employs TRBV7-9 and TRBJ2-7; 8 nucleotides match TRBD1. Germline assignment: CDR1 SEHNR and CDR2 FQNEAQ (reference sequence). The CDR3 has 15 residues. Unmatched junction bases numbered 12, after V lost 5 bases and J lost 6 bases. CDR3 amino acids: CASSLTGTGRSEQYF. CDR3 coding DNA: TGTGCCAGCAGCCTAACCGGGACAGGAAGGTCCGAGCAGTACTTC.

The gene calls are TRBV4-1 and TRBJ1-2, with D possibly matching TRBD1 (6 bases). The CDR3 is made up of 15 amino acids. Germline V gene data show CDR1 as MGHRA and CDR2 as YSYEKL. Trimming took off 2 bases at V and 4 bases at J, with 14 bases between the two ends. The CDR3 nucleotides are TGCGCCAGCAGCCAAACGGACAGTCACTCCTATGGCTACACCTTC. It encodes CASSQTDSHSYGYTF.

The chain has TRBV6-5 and TRBJ2-7; the D gene is possibly TRBD2 (5 bases). The V end lost 3 bases, the J end lost 7 bases, and 13 bases lay between the germline ends. CDR3 length equals 13 residues. Germline loops: CDR1 MNHEY, CDR2 SVGAGI. The CDR3 spells CASSYMRDMEQYF. The CDR3 DNA sequence: TGTGCCAGCAGTTATATGAGGGATATGGAGCAGTACTTC.

V gene TRBV18 combines with J gene TRBJ2-7; maybe TRBD1 (5 bases). Germline V CDR1 and CDR2: KGHSH, LQKENI. The CDR3 totals 14 residues. The V and J ends lost 2 bases and 2 bases respectively, with 10 bases between them. The CDR3 here is CASSPSTVTYEQYF. In DNA form, the CDR3 reads TGTGCCAGCTCACCATCGACAGTGACCTACGAGCAGTACTTC.

This clone was seen only a few times. The chain links TRBV5-1 to TRBJ1-6, with a weak D call TRBD1 (6 bases). V shed 5 bases and J shed 5 bases, with 14 bases lying between them. From germline, CDR1 is SGHRS and CDR2 YFSETQ. This CDR3 spans 15 amino acids. DNA for the CDR3: TGCGCCAGCAGACCTACCGGACAGAATAATTCACCCCTCCACTTT. Translated, it gives CASRPTGQNNSPLHF.

The sample holds a few counts of this clone. The chain recombines TRBV5-4 with TRBJ2-7, with D possibly matching TRBD2 (7 bases). Germline assignment: CDR1 SGHNT and CDR2 YYREEE (reference sequence). This CDR3 is built from 13 residues. Trimming shortened V by 3 bases and J by 4 bases, and 11 bases separated the two germline ends. CDR3 DNA: TGTGCCAGCAGCTGGGGGGGCCGGTACGAGCAGTACTTC. This gives the protein CASSWGGRYEQYF. Based on the CDR3 plus reference TRBV5-4 and TRBJ2-7, the full variable domain is ETGVTQSPTHLIKTRGQQVTLRCSSQSGHNTVSWYQQALGQGPQFIFQYYREEENGRGNFPPRFSGLQFPNYSSELNVNALELDDSALYLCASSWGGRYEQYFGPGTRLTVT.

This rearrangement joins TRBV7-2 to TRBJ2-1; TRBD1 agrees at 9 bases. The junction had 3 bases not matched to a gene; V was cut back by 5 bases and J by 7 bases. Germline CDR1 reads SGHTA; CDR2 reads FQGNSA. The CDR3 has 13 amino acids. Here the CDR3 reads CASSRDRDNEQFF. In DNA form, the CDR3 reads TGTGCCAGCAGCCGGGACAGGGATAATGAGCAGTTCTTC.

This clone occurred once. V and J are TRBV30 and TRBJ1-4, with TRBD1 identical over 7 bases. V lost 0 bases, J lost 7 bases, and 5 bases stayed unmatched. Germline V gene data show CDR1 as GTSNPN and CDR2 as SVGIG (reference sequence). The length of the CDR3 is 14 residues. Here the CDR3 reads CAWSVGAGGEKLFF. DNA for the CDR3: TGTGCCTGGAGTGTAGGGGCAGGGGGTGAAAAACTGTTTTTT.

A remark on this clone: At one end, the junction sequence differs from germline, possibly due to a read error. The chain carries TRBV5-4 and TRBJ2-6; possible D gene TRBD1, 5 bases. This CDR3 spans 16 amino acids. The germline CDR1 and CDR2 sequences are SGHNT and YYREEE (reference sequence). CDR3 coding DNA: TGTGCCAGCAGCCAGGGTCTTATATCTGAGGCCAACGTCCTGACTTTC. It encodes CASSQGLISEANVLTF.

This chain joins TRBV7-6 and TRBJ2-5, with 7 bases matching TRBD2. The germline gives CDR1 SGHVS, CDR2 FNYEAQ. This CDR3 contains 17 residues. V shed 2 bases, J shed 1 base, and the junction held 10 bases outside the gene matches. CDR3 sequence reads: CASSLRGGARFQETQYF. DNA of the CDR3: TGTGCCAGCAGCTTACGGGGAGGGGCGAGGTTCCAAGAGACCCAGTACTTC.

This chain links TRBV27 with TRBJ1-2; D remains unclear. The CDR3 is 14 amino acids. CDR1 and CDR2 (germline): MNHEY, SMNVEV (reference sequence). V was cut by 6 bases and J by 0 bases, with 11 bases left in between. In nucleotides, the CDR3 is TGTGCCAGCAGCCTGGGCGTAGCTAACTATGGCTACACCTTC. This encodes CASSLGVANYGYTF.

The V call is TRBV5-8, the J call TRBJ2-4; D is perhaps TRBD2 (6 bases). The germline V gene has CDR1 SGHTS and CDR2 YDEGEE. The germline V and J ends were trimmed by 5 bases and 3 bases, with 15 bases remaining between them. The CDR3 has 15 amino acids. CDR3 DNA sequence: TGTGCCAGCAGACGGGTCTGGGGAGGCAAAAACATTCAGTACTTC. The encoded protein is CASRRVWGGKNIQYF.

In its sample, this clone was seen a few times. V is TRBV7-9 and J is TRBJ1-2; 7 bases match TRBD1. V dropped 0 bases and J dropped 2; count of bases not matched to a gene: 0. The CDR3 totals 14 residues. The germline V gene has CDR1 SEHNR and CDR2 FQNEAQ (reference sequence). CDR3 amino acids: CASSLATGNYGYTF. The CDR3, as DNA: TGTGCCAGCAGCTTAGCGACAGGGAACTATGGCTACACCTTC.

V is TRBV4-3 and J is TRBJ1-1; no definite D call. In germline, CDR1 is LGHNA, CDR2 YSLEER. V shed 0 bases and J shed 4 bases, with 15 bases lying between them. The CDR3 contains 16 residues. CDR3 sequence reads: CASSQDRLPRPTEAFF. The CDR3 DNA sequence: TGCGCCAGCAGCCAAGATCGGCTTCCCAGGCCCACTGAAGCTTTCTTT.

The rearrangement links TRBV6-5 to TRBJ2-3; no definite D call. The germline V and J ends were trimmed by 0 bases and 5 bases, with 6 bases remaining between them. This CDR3 contains 13 residues. Per germline, CDR1 MNHEY and CDR2 SVGAGI. The CDR3 spells CASSYSLRDTQYF. The DNA for the CDR3 is TGTGCCAGCAGTTACTCCCTACGAGATACGCAGTATTTT.

This chain links TRBV11-2 with TRBJ1-2, with D maybe TRBD1 (5 bases). Germline lookup yields CDR1 SGHAT and CDR2 FQNNGV. V was cut by 5 bases and J by 7 bases, with 8 bases left in between. This CDR3 has 11 amino acids. CDR3 nucleotides: TGTGCCAGCAGCACCGGGGGTGGCTACACCTTC. As protein: CASSTGGGYTF.

The chain uses TRBV19 and TRBJ2-5; D gene uncertain. Trimming cost V 6 bases and J 5 bases, with 19 bases left between them. This CDR3 is 15 amino acids long. The germline V gene encodes CDR1 LNHDA and CDR2 SQIVND (reference sequence). DNA for the CDR3: TGTGCCAGTAGCAATAGAGGCGGAGCTGGGGAGACCCAGTACTTC. Protein product: CASSNRGGAGETQYF.

On this clone: An end of the junction differs from the germline gene, which may be a read error. The genes are TRBV7-9 and TRBJ1-5, with D maybe TRBD1 (5 bases). Per germline, CDR1 SEHNR and CDR2 FQNEAQ (reference sequence). This CDR3 comprises 19 residues. CDR3 amino acids: CSSSNSTGVSLYSNQPQHF. CDR3 DNA sequence: TGTTCCAGCAGCAATTCCACAGGTGTCAGCCTCTATAGCAATCAGCCCCAGCATTTT.

This clone has a handful of counts. The V and J genes are TRBV9 and TRBJ2-3; 9 bases agree with TRBD2. Trimming cost V 0 bases and J 6 bases; bases outside gene matches: 14. Germline CDR1 reads SGDLS; CDR2 reads YYNGEE. This CDR3 is built from 18 residues. The CDR3 sequence is CASSVGGRSGGTGDTQYF. The CDR3 DNA follows: TGTGCCAGCAGCGTAGGAGGGAGGAGCGGGGGGACTGGGGATACGCAGTATTTT.

The V and J genes are TRBV7-2 and TRBJ1-2, with D hard to call. Trimming removed 6 bases from V and 4 bases from J, with 27 bases in between. Germline V gene lookup returns CDR1 SGHTA and CDR2 FQGNSA. The CDR3 contains 18 residues. DNA for the CDR3: TGTGCCAGCAGAGAATCCACCCTCGGGATTACCCGGATCTATGGCTACACCTTC. Amino acid sequence: CASRESTLGITRIYGYTF.

This sequence joins TRBV29-1 and TRBJ2-6; maybe TRBD1 (5 bases). CDR1 and CDR2 (germline): SQVTM, ANQGSEA. The ends were cut back, 0 bases at V and 0 bases at J, with 12 bases in the middle. The CDR3 extends over 17 amino acids. CDR3 amino acids: CSVEDLGGASGANVLTF. CDR3 sequence (DNA): TGCAGCGTTGAAGATCTGGGTGGGGCCTCTGGGGCCAACGTCCTGACTTTC.

The chain recombines TRBV30 with TRBJ1-1; 7 positions agree with TRBD1. The CDR3 is 13 amino acids. Germline values: CDR1 GTSNPN, CDR2 SVGIG (reference sequence). The V segment lost 1 base and the J segment 4 bases; nucleotides outside the gene matches: 3. CDR3 protein: CAWSATGSTEAFF. The CDR3 bases are TGTGCCTGGAGTGCGACAGGGAGCACTGAAGCTTTCTTT.

This clone was found once. The V and J genes are TRBV10-3 and TRBJ2-5, with TRBD2 matching 16 bases. Matching the DNA end better, TRBJ2-7 makes the J call doubtful. Per the germline V gene, CDR1 is ENHRY and CDR2 is SYGVKD. The CDR3 length is 19 residues. CDR3 residues: CAISESMGLAGGPNYEQYF. CDR3 nucleotide sequence: TGTGCCATCAGTGAGTCGATGGGACTAGCGGGGGGGCCGAACTACGAGCAGTACTTC.

This clone was picked up a small number of times. This chain connects TRBV5-8 to TRBJ1-6; unclear D gene. Trimming removed 0 bases at V and 5 bases at J, with 6 bases between. The CDR3 contains 14 residues. Germline V CDR1 and CDR2: SGHTS, YDEGEE. CDR3 protein: CASSLAENNSPLHF. CDR3 coding DNA: TGTGCCAGCAGCTTGGCCGAGAATAATTCACCCCTCCACTTT.

This clone was seen only a few times. V is TRBV7-6 and J is TRBJ2-1; TRBD1 agrees at 7 bases. Per the germline V gene, CDR1 is SGHVS and CDR2 is FNYEAQ. The trim removed 4 bases at V and 8 bases at J, leaving 5 bases unmatched. The CDR3 runs 13 residues. CDR3 protein: CASSSYRGHEQFF. The CDR3, as DNA: TGTGCCAGCAGCTCATACAGGGGTCATGAGCAGTTCTTC.

The chain uses TRBV6-1 and TRBJ2-5; D possibly corresponds to TRBD1 (5 bases). V lost 6 bases to trimming and J lost 9 bases, with 14 bases between them. The CDR3 covers 12 residues. Germline-derived CDR1 and CDR2 are MNHNS and SASEGT. CDR3 region: CASSTAGWAQYF. The DNA for the CDR3 is TGTGCCAGCAGCACCGCAGGGTGGGCCCAGTACTTC.

This chain connects TRBV6-5 to TRBJ1-6, with 7 bases matching TRBD1. The germline gives CDR1 MNHEY, CDR2 SVGAGI. The length of the CDR3 is 15 residues. V was clipped by 2 bases and J by 8 bases; unmatched bases: 6. In DNA form, the CDR3 reads TGTGCCAGCAGTTACGGGGGACAGCCTTATTCACCCCTCCACTTT. As protein: CASSYGGQPYSPLHF.

The genes are TRBV5-8 and TRBJ2-5, with a possible D match to TRBD2 (7 bases). The length of the CDR3 is 14 residues. Germline V gene lookup returns CDR1 SGHTS and CDR2 YDEGEE. V was clipped by 4 bases and J by 3 bases, with 13 bases between them. The CDR3, as DNA: TGTGCCAGCAGCCCGGGGGGCGGAGAAGAGACCCAGTACTTC. Protein: CASSPGGGEETQYF.

Only a few counts were recorded for this clone. The chain uses TRBV15 and TRBJ2-3; the match to TRBD2 covers 15 bases. Germline assignment: CDR1 LNHNV and CDR2 YYDKDF (reference sequence). This CDR3 contains 16 residues. J gave up 6 bases and V 1 base, and 2 bases lay outside the gene matches. The CDR3 sequence: CATSRAGTSGGDTQYF. In DNA, the CDR3 is TGTGCCACCAGCAGAGCTGGGACTAGCGGGGGGGATACGCAGTATTTT.